One and the same sample provided the 18 T cell receptor beta chains below, sequenced in a study of OX40 agonist ivuxolimab in advanced cancers. Library construction relied on the immunoSEQ multiplex PCR assay. Not all clones reach the TCRdb copy of this immuneACCESS table, which keeps in-frame sequences only. Checked studies attribute under half of the gap to unresolved V genes and leave the rest unexplained. The sample data list about 71,000 clones, and roughly nine tenths of these were observed just once. The leading ten clones occupy just over 14% of the sample. The specimen was CD4+ or CD8+ T cells sorted from blood, collected in a trial of the OX40 agonist ivuxolimab. These receptors came from an adult with an advanced solid tumor such as melanoma, head and neck, liver or kidney cancer.

This clone was counted between two and nine times. V is TRBV6-4 and J is TRBJ1-5; 9 nucleotides align to TRBD1. CDR1 and CDR2 from the germline V gene are MRHNA and SNTAGT. Trimming cost V 6 bases and J 14 bases; bases outside gene matches: 2. This CDR3 is built from 10 residues. The CDR3 loop reads CASRRTGEHF. The DNA of the CDR3 is TGTGCCAGCAGGAGGACAGGGGAGCATTTT.

V is TRBV27 and J is TRBJ1-4, with 8 bases aligning to TRBD1. Germline CDR1 is MNHEY and CDR2 is SMNVEV (reference sequence). V shed 0 bases and J 8 bases; nucleotides not matched to a gene: 8. The CDR3 has 16 residues. This chain's CDR3 is CASSLSAGTGEEKLFF. The CDR3 nucleotides read TGTGCCAGCAGTTTATCGGCGGGGACAGGAGAAGAAAAACTGTTTTTT.

V is TRBV6-5 and J is TRBJ2-7; tentative D call: TRBD2 (5 bases). The germline V gene encodes CDR1 MNHEY and CDR2 SVGAGI. CDR3 length equals 15 residues. V gave up 0 bases and J gave up 2 bases, with 11 bases separating them. The CDR3 is CASSYSPEEPYEQYF. CDR3 DNA: TGTGCCAGCAGTTACTCGCCGGAGGAGCCCTACGAGCAGTACTTC.

About this clone itself: Different DNA sequences within this sample yield the same CDR3. The chain carries TRBV28 and TRBJ2-7; no firm D call. This CDR3 comprises 10 residues. CDR1 is MDHEN, CDR2 SYDVKM, per germline. The germline V and J ends were trimmed by 6 bases and 4 bases, with 4 bases remaining between them. The CDR3 spells CASSRYEQYF. The CDR3 bases are TGTGCCAGCAGCCGTTACGAGCAGTACTTC.

The chain joins TRBV28 to TRBJ2-7; D not certain. There are 13 residues in the CDR3. Per germline, CDR1 MDHEN and CDR2 SYDVKM. V lost 3 bases and J lost 12, with 18 bases in between. The CDR3 reads CASSFSLQIPWYF. The DNA of the CDR3 is TGTGCCAGCAGTTTTTCCCTCCAGATACCTTGGTACTTC.

The chain uses TRBV4-3 and TRBJ2-7; TRBD2 agrees at 12 bases. CDR1 is LGHNA, CDR2 YSLEER, per germline. The CDR3 length is 16 residues. V was clipped by 1 base and J by 3 bases; unmatched bases: 4. The chain's CDR3 is CASSQVATSGSYEQYF. Here the CDR3 DNA reads TGCGCCAGCAGCCAAGTCGCGACTAGCGGGAGCTACGAGCAGTACTTC.

The V call is TRBV4-3, the J call TRBJ2-1; possibly TRBD1 for D (5 bases). V lost 3 bases and J 0 bases, leaving 15 bases between the germline ends. Germline V gene sequence: CDR1 LGHNA, CDR2 YSLEER. The CDR3 sequence is 17 residues long. The CDR3 bases are TGCGCCAGCAGCCAGGAAGGGGCGGAGAGCTCCTACAATGAGCAGTTCTTC. Its protein product is CASSQEGAESSYNEQFF.

This sequence joins TRBV19 and TRBJ2-1; 9 bases are shared with TRBD1. CDR1 is LNHDA, CDR2 SQIVND, per germline (reference sequence). The CDR3 has 15 residues. J lost 7 bases, V lost 3 bases, and 7 bases had no gene match. The CDR3 protein is CASSIVQGALNEQFF. The CDR3 bases are TGTGCCAGTAGTATTGTACAGGGGGCCCTAAATGAGCAGTTCTTC. The entire variable domain, with the rest obtained from reference TRBV19 and TRBJ2-1, is as follows: DGGITQSPKYLFRKEGQNVTLSCEQNLNHDAMYWYRQDPGQGLRLIYYSQIVNDFQKGDIAEGYSVSREKKESFPLTVTSAQKNPTAFYLCASSIVQGALNEQFFGPGTRLTVL.

The chain combines TRBV27 with TRBJ1-1, with no clear D. Germline loops: CDR1 MNHEY, CDR2 SMNVEV (reference sequence). Trimming stripped 2 bases from V and 1 base from J, with 11 bases between. The CDR3 runs to 15 residues. CDR3 bases: TGTGCCAGCAGTTTAACCCACCCCGAGAACACTGAAGCTTTCTTT. Protein product: CASSLTHPENTEAFF.

The sample holds one count of this clone. The rearrangement uses TRBV5-4 and TRBJ2-1; TRBD2 aligns across 7 bases. In germline, CDR1 is SGHNT, CDR2 YYREEE (reference sequence). This CDR3 has 15 residues. The V segment lost 4 bases and the J segment 8 bases; nucleotides outside the gene matches: 12. CDR3 region: CASSLKGGSVYEQFF. The CDR3 nucleotides are TGTGCCAGCAGCCTGAAGGGCGGGAGTGTCTATGAGCAGTTCTTC.

The CDR3 sequence: CASSLPGSGALNEKLFF. The CDR3 DNA sequence: TGTGCCAGCAGTCTCCCCGGGTCGGGGGCCCTTAATGAAAAACTGTTTTTT. The V call is TRBV28, the J call TRBJ1-4; a possible D gene is TRBD1 (6 bases). Germline assignment: CDR1 MDHEN and CDR2 SYDVKM. The CDR3 is 17 residues long. The V end was cut by 5 bases, the J end by 4 bases, with 20 bases between.

The rearrangement links TRBV19 to TRBJ2-1; D might be TRBD1 (5 bases). The CDR3 is made up of 14 amino acids. V was pared by 5 bases and J by 6 bases, with 14 bases between. Germline CDR1 and CDR2: LNHDA and SQIVND (reference sequence). The CDR3 protein is CASSSYGRGNEQFF. CDR3 bases: TGTGCCAGTAGTTCTTACGGAAGGGGCAATGAGCAGTTCTTC.

This CDR3 reads CASSEAPTEETNEKLFF. The CDR3 DNA reads as TGTGCCAGCAGTGAAGCCCCTACGGAAGAAACTAATGAAAAACTGTTTTTT. The chain employs TRBV6-1 and TRBJ1-4; D uncertain. The CDR3 covers 17 residues. The germline V gene encodes CDR1 MNHNS and CDR2 SASEGT. Trimming removed 0 bases from V and 1 base from J, with 12 bases in between.

J is TRBJ1-5 and V is TRBV2, with unresolved D. The V gene lost 4 bases and the J gene lost 6 bases, with 16 bases spanning the gap. CDR1 is SNHLY, CDR2 FYNNEI, per germline. This CDR3 region has 15 residues. Here the CDR3 DNA reads TGTGCCAGCAGTGTTCCAGGCTGGGGTGGTCAGCCCCAGCATTTT. Translation: CASSVPGWGGQPQHF.

V and J are TRBV5-1 and TRBJ2-7; 12 bases are a match to TRBD2. CDR1 and CDR2 from the germline V gene are SGHRS and YFSETQ. V was pared by 4 bases and J by 0 bases, with 8 bases of the junction left unmatched. The CDR3 extends over 17 amino acids. The CDR3 nucleotides are TGCGCCAGCAGCGGGTGGACTAGCGGGAAGAGCTCCTACGAGCAGTACTTC. It specifies CASSGWTSGKSSYEQYF.

This chain uses TRBV13 with TRBJ2-7; weak D call: TRBD2 (6 bases). The germline V gene has CDR1 PRHDT and CDR2 FYEKMQ (reference sequence). The V end was cut by 6 bases, the J end by 7 bases, with 22 bases between. The length of the CDR3 is 15 residues. The CDR3 here is CASRKWGDKSREQYF. The CDR3, as DNA: TGTGCCAGCAGAAAATGGGGGGATAAGTCGCGGGAGCAGTACTTC. Variable domain in full (rest from reference TRBV13 and TRBJ2-7): AAGVIQSPRHLIKEKRETATLKCYPIPRHDTVYWYQQGPGQDPQFLISFYEKMQSDKGSIPDRFSAQQFSDYHSELNMSSLELGDSALYFCASRKWGDKSREQYFGPGTRLTVT.

The rearrangement joins TRBV5-1 to TRBJ2-1; D possibly uses TRBD1 or TRBD2 (5 bases each). CDR1 is SGHRS and CDR2 is YFSETQ in the germline V gene. The CDR3 length is 12 residues. Trimming removed 7 bases from V and 5 bases from J, with 10 bases in between. As DNA, the CDR3 is TGCGCCAGCCGGGACGTCGACAATGAGCAGTTCTTC. Its protein product is CASRDVDNEQFF.

This chain links TRBV7-3 with TRBJ2-1; 7 bases map to TRBD2. The length of the CDR3 is 16 residues. CDR1 is SGHTA, CDR2 FQGTGA, per germline. The ends lost 2 bases at V and 1 base at J; junction bases unmatched: 5. The CDR3 bases are TGTGCCAGCAGCTTATCAGCGGGGATATCCTACAATGAGCAGTTCTTC. It encodes CASSLSAGISYNEQFF.